This TCR beta chain was recorded in a study of T cells of healthy individuals. At least ten counts were recorded for this clonotype. Each CDR3 protein is one row after TCRdb ran MiXCR on the 5' RACE reads. The sample holds around 80,000 distinct CDR3 sequences, about 5.5% seen once. This CDR3 is built from 21 residues. Trimming took 5 bases from V and 2 from J; bases not matched to a gene: 18. From germline, CDR1 is MNHEY and CDR2 SMNVEV (reference sequence). This clonotype was sampled from a female donor in good health. This chain links TRBV27 with TRBJ2-4, with TRBD2 matching over 13 bases. The CDR3 nucleotides are TGTGCCAGCAGTCAGAAAACCCCGGGACTAGCGGGAAGTGAAACCAAAAACATTCAGTACTTC. Protein sequence: CASSQKTPGLAGSETKNIQYF.